The present TCR beta chain was sequenced within a study of blood T cell repertoires in COVID-19. Trimming took 5 bases from V and 4 from J; bases not matched to a gene: 7. The CDR3 has 15 residues. CDR1 and CDR2 (germline): MDHEN, SYDVKM. Clones were read by immunoSEQ multiplex PCR, and TCRdb kept only the in-frame ones, dropping some. Of some 130,000 clones listed, 81% are singletons. The rearrangement joins TRBV28 to TRBJ2-7; 11 bases fit TRBD1. This clonotype originated in a woman in her sixties with active or convalescent COVID-19. The sample taken for sequencing was peripheral blood. The CDR3 DNA sequence: TGTGCCAGCAGTCCGGACAGGGGGCGAAAGTACGAGCAGTACGTC. This gives the protein CASSPDRGRKYEQYV.